The 9 T cell receptor beta chains in this list originate from one sample, sequenced in a study of blood T cell repertoires in COVID-19. The data were produced by immunoSEQ multiplex PCR, yet TCRdb's version contains in-frame clones alone and is incomplete. The repertoire holds about 160,000 clones, with 85% to 95% as singletons. The source material was peripheral blood. Receptors were obtained from a man aged 50 to 60 with acute or convalescent COVID-19.

The chain employs TRBV4-1 and TRBJ2-7; tentatively, D is TRBD2 (6 bases). The CDR3 runs 16 residues. V lost 1 base to trimming and J lost 0 bases, with 13 bases between them. Germline V gene data show CDR1 as MGHRA and CDR2 as YSYEKL. The CDR3 nucleotides read TGCGCCAGCAGCCAAGTCGTGGGACTGAGCTCCTACGAGCAGTACTTC. Translation: CASSQVVGLSSYEQYF.

The rearrangement joins TRBV6-5 to TRBJ2-5; D not certain. V lost 6 bases, J lost 5 bases, and 10 bases lay in between. Looked up from germline, CDR1 is MNHEY and CDR2 is SVGAGI. This CDR3 comprises 12 residues. Here the CDR3 reads CASRAGSETQYF. In nucleotides, the CDR3 is TGTGCCAGCAGAGCCGGTTCGGAGACCCAGTACTTC.

The chain has TRBV30 and TRBJ1-1; D gene uncertain. Germline CDR1 is GTSNPN and CDR2 is SVGIG (reference sequence). V lost 0 bases and J lost 6, with 11 bases in between. The CDR3 has 13 residues. The CDR3 region is CAWSVNVGAEAFF. In nucleotides, the CDR3 is TGTGCCTGGAGTGTAAACGTGGGAGCTGAAGCTTTCTTT.

V gene TRBV29-1 combines with J gene TRBJ1-1; no clear D gene. Trimming removed 1 base from V and 2 bases from J, with 8 bases in between. Per the germline V gene, CDR1 is SQVTM and CDR2 is ANQGSEA. This CDR3 is 13 amino acids long. CDR3 sequence reads: CSVEGQANTEAFF. CDR3 nucleotide sequence: TGCAGCGTTGAAGGCCAGGCCAACACTGAAGCTTTCTTT.

V gene TRBV18 combines with J gene TRBJ1-4; D is unresolved. V was clipped by 4 bases and J by 6 bases, with 15 bases between them. The CDR3 runs to 15 residues. Per germline, CDR1 KGHSH and CDR2 LQKENI. The CDR3 DNA sequence: TGTGCCAGCTCACGTATTACCGGGGTCGATGAAAAACTGTTTTTT. It is translated as CASSRITGVDEKLFF.

This clone was recorded a few times. This rearrangement joins TRBV19 to TRBJ2-3, with 7 nucleotides matching TRBD2. Trimming at V came to 7 bases and at J to 3 bases, leaving 10 bases not matched to a gene. The CDR3 covers 15 residues. CDR1 and CDR2 (germline): LNHDA, SQIVND (reference sequence). CDR3 bases: TGTGCCAGTACAGGACGGAGCGGGGCTACAGATACGCAGTATTTT. Translating it yields CASTGRSGATDTQYF.

The rearrangement uses TRBV5-5 and TRBJ2-7; the D gene is possibly TRBD1 (6 bases). Trimming removed 4 bases from V and 2 bases from J, with 13 bases in between. The CDR3 is 14 amino acids. The germline CDR1 and CDR2 sequences are SGHKS and YYEKEE (reference sequence). CDR3 bases: TGTGCCAGCAGCAGATGGGACACTACCTACGAGCAGTACGTC. It translates to CASSRWDTTYEQYV.

The chain is built from TRBV13 and TRBJ1-6, with a tentative D call TRBD1 (5 bases). Germline V gene sequence: CDR1 PRHDT, CDR2 FYEKMQ (reference sequence). V was clipped by 0 bases and J by 7 bases, with 7 bases between them. The CDR3 is 14 amino acids. This CDR3 is CASSLGRENSPLHF. CDR3 sequence (DNA): TGTGCCAGCAGCTTAGGCAGGGAAAATTCACCCCTCCACTTT.

The chain recombines TRBV7-2 with TRBJ1-2, with 8 nucleotides matching TRBD1. Germline assignment: CDR1 SGHTA and CDR2 FQGNSA. The CDR3 extends over 15 amino acids. V lost 5 bases and J lost 4; bases outside the gene matches: 9. The chain's CDR3 is CASSPGQGLTYGYTF. CDR3 DNA: TGTGCCAGCAGCCCCGGACAGGGACTGACCTATGGCTACACCTTC. The full variable domain, with the rest looked up from reference TRBV7-2 and TRBJ1-2, is GAGVSQSPSNKVTEKGKDVELRCDPISGHTALYWYRQSLGQGLEFLIYFQGNSAPDKSGLPSDRFSAERTGGSVSTLTIQRTQQEDSAVYLCASSPGQGLTYGYTFGSGTRLTVV.